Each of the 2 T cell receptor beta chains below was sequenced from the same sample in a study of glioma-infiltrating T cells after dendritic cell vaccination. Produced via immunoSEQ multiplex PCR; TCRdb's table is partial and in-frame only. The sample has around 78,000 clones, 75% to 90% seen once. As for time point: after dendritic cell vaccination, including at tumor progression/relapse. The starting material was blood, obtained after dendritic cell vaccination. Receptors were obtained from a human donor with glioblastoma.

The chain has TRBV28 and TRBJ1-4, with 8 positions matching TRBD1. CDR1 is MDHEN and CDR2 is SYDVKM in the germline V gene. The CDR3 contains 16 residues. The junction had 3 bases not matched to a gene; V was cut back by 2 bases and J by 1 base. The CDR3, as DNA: TGTGCCAGCAGTTTACAAGGACAGGGAACTAATGAAAAACTGTTTTTT. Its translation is CASSLQGQGTNEKLFF.

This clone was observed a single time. CDR3 coding DNA: TGTGCCAGCAGCTCGAGAAAAGAGTACCAAGAGACCCAGTACTTC. Its translation: CASSSRKEYQETQYF. The genes are TRBV5-4 and TRBJ2-5; D unresolved. Trimming took off 3 bases at V and 0 bases at J, with 12 bases between the two ends. Per germline, CDR1 SGHNT and CDR2 YYREEE (reference sequence). This CDR3 comprises 15 residues. Using reference TRBV5-4 and TRBJ2-5 for the parts outside the CDR3, the full variable domain is ETGVTQSPTHLIKTRGQQVTLRCSSQSGHNTVSWYQQALGQGPQFIFQYYREEENGRGNFPPRFSGLQFPNYSSELNVNALELDDSALYLCASSSRKEYQETQYFGPGTRLLVL.